This T cell receptor (beta chain) was sequenced in a study of cytomegalovirus exposure and HLA in healthy donors. Germline V gene sequence: CDR1 SGHDN, CDR2 FVKESK. This CDR3 is built from 16 residues. The V end lost 2 bases, the J end lost 0 bases, and 13 bases lay between the germline ends. PCR involved 60 Vbeta and 13 Jbeta primers. TCRdb's copy holds only in-frame clones and misses some; the assay was immunoSEQ multiplex PCR. The listing contains tens of thousands of clones. The chain uses TRBV14 and TRBJ1-1; D possibly corresponds to TRBD1 (5 bases). The sample consisted of PBMCs. The sequence derives from a human donor in good health. The CDR3 here is CASSQSSLRVNTEAFF. CDR3 coding DNA: TGTGCCAGCAGCCAATCCTCGCTCAGGGTGAACACTGAAGCTTTCTTT.